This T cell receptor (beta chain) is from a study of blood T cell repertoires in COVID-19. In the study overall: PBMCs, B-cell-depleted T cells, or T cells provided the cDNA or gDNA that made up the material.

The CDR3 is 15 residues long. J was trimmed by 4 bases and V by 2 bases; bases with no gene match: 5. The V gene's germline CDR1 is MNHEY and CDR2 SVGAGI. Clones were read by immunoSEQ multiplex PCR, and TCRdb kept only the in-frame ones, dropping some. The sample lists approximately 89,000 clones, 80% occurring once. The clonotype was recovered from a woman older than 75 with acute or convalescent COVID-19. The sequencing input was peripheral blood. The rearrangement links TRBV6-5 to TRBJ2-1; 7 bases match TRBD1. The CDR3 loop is CASSYRDSAYNEQFF. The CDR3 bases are TGTGCCAGCAGTTACCGGGACAGTGCTTACAATGAGCAGTTCTTC.